What follows are 5 T cell receptor beta chains derived from one specimen sequenced in a study of T cells in localized non-small cell lung cancer (TCRdb year 2020). Libraries were made using the immunoSEQ multiplex PCR assay. Not all clones reach the TCRdb copy of this immuneACCESS table, which keeps in-frame sequences only. Checked studies attribute under half of the gap to unresolved V genes and leave the rest unexplained. Recorded for this sample are around 92,000 clones; roughly 90% of them occurred a single time. The leading ten clones occupy approximately 4% of the sample. Sequenced material: PBMCs, taken before any cancer treatment. These receptors came from a woman aged 35 to 75 with stage II squamous cell lung carcinoma.

This chain links TRBV7-8 with TRBJ2-3; D remains ambiguous. The CDR3 covers 15 residues. Germline loops: CDR1 SGHVS, CDR2 FQNEAQ. The V gene lost 3 bases and the J gene lost 2 bases, with 12 bases spanning the gap. In DNA, the CDR3 is TGTGCCAGCAGCTTCACTGCTGACCCCACAGATACGCAGTATTTT. Its translation: CASSFTADPTDTQYF.

The J gene is TRBJ2-7, the V gene TRBV28, with TRBD2 identical over 7 bases. CDR1 and CDR2 (germline): MDHEN, SYDVKM. V lost 2 bases and J lost 7; bases outside the gene matches: 11. There are 15 residues in the CDR3. CDR3 residues: CASSLLGGRSSEQYF. The CDR3 region has the DNA TGTGCCAGCAGTTTACTTGGCGGGAGATCTAGTGAGCAGTACTTC.

The chain uses TRBV11-2 and TRBJ1-5, with 10 positions matching TRBD1. Germline lookup yields CDR1 SGHAT and CDR2 FQNNGV. The CDR3 length is 15 residues. With V trimmed by 5 bases and J by 6 bases, 7 bases remained unmatched. This CDR3 reads CASSPGTGVTQPQHF. The DNA of the CDR3 is TGTGCCAGCAGCCCTGGGACAGGGGTTACTCAGCCCCAGCATTTT.

This clone appeared a single time. Here the CDR3 DNA reads TGTGCCAGCTCACAGGGGACAGCTCCTTTCATTGGCTACACCTTC. Protein: CASSQGTAPFIGYTF. This chain connects TRBV18 to TRBJ1-2; 7 bases match TRBD1. The CDR3 is 15 amino acids. The ends lost 4 bases at V and 7 bases at J; junction bases unmatched: 12. Germline V gives CDR1 KGHSH, CDR2 LQKENI. The entire variable domain, with the rest obtained from reference TRBV18 and TRBJ1-2, is as follows: NAGVMQNPRHLVRRRGQEARLRCSPMKGHSHVYWYRQLPEEGLKFMVYLQKENIIDESGMPKERFSAEFPKEGPSILRIQQVVRGDSAAYFCASSQGTAPFIGYTFGSGTRLTVV.

The chain combines TRBV7-2 with TRBJ2-7; D gene ambiguous. Trimming left V 1 base short and J 6 bases short, with 7 bases between. CDR1 is SGHTA and CDR2 is FQGNSA in the germline V gene. The CDR3 extends over 12 amino acids. The DNA for the CDR3 is TGTGCCAGCAGCTTAGGAGCCCTCGAGCAGTACTTC. It encodes CASSLGALEQYF.